Following are 7 T cell receptor beta chains from one sample sequenced in a study of shared clonotypes between healthy human individuals. Clones were sequenced by immunoSEQ multiplex PCR, and TCRdb holds only the in-frame ones, with some missing. The repertoire includes roughly 2.2 million clones, about 90% of them detected once, and 0.37% sits in the top ten. Source material: naive CD4+ T cells from PBMCs. Documented subset: CD45RA+ positively selected. Receptors originate from a man between 18 and 29 years old in good health. Some clones in this sample may be carry-over from other donors' samples.

The chain recombines TRBV16 with TRBJ2-7, with D unclear. Trimming pared 0 bases from V and 12 bases from J, leaving 12 bases between. CDR3 size: 12 residues. Germline V CDR1 and CDR2: KGHSY, FQNENV. The CDR3 sequence: CASSQSGKGMYF. CDR3 coding DNA: TGTGCCAGCAGCCAATCGGGAAAGGGAATGTACTTC.

Regarding this clone: This sample also contains other DNA sequences that code for the same CDR3. CDR3 sequence reads: CASSLGPSSYNEQFF. Here the CDR3 DNA reads TGCGCCAGCAGCTTGGGCCCCAGCTCCTACAATGAGCAGTTCTTC. This chain links TRBV5-1 with TRBJ2-1; D gene unclear. From germline, CDR1 is SGHRS and CDR2 YFSETQ. Trimming took 0 bases from V and 0 from J, leaving 7 bases between them. The CDR3 covers 15 residues.

J is TRBJ1-2 and V is TRBV7-9; D ambiguous. CDR3 length: 13 residues. Germline V gene sequence: CDR1 SEHNR, CDR2 FQNEAQ (reference sequence). V was pared by 5 bases and J by 8 bases, with 15 bases between. The CDR3 coding sequence is TGTGCCAGCAGCGCCGCCGGTGGGGTGGGCTACACCTTC. This encodes CASSAAGGVGYTF. The whole variable domain, remainder taken from reference TRBV7-9 and TRBJ1-2, is DTGVSQNPRHKITKRGQNVTFRCDPISEHNRLYWYRQTLGQGPEFLTYFQNEAQLEKSRLLSDRFSAERPKGSFSTLEIQRTEQGDSAMYLCASSAAGGVGYTFGSGTRLTVV.

The chain has TRBV28 and TRBJ1-2; D is perhaps TRBD1 (5 bases). This CDR3 contains 12 residues. Looked up from germline, CDR1 is MDHEN and CDR2 is SYDVKM. V was pared by 4 bases and J by 8 bases, with 11 bases between. This CDR3 is CASSSPGGGYTF. The CDR3 DNA reads TGTGCCAGCAGTTCCCCCGGGGGGGGCTACACCTTC.

V gene TRBV30 combines with J gene TRBJ2-7; the D gene is possibly TRBD1 (5 bases). There are 12 residues in the CDR3. V lost 0 bases, J lost 12 bases, and 15 bases lay in between. CDR1 is GTSNPN, CDR2 SVGIG, per germline (reference sequence). The CDR3: CAWSVRGAVAYF. DNA for the CDR3: TGTGCCTGGAGTGTACGTGGGGCGGTTGCGTACTTC.

V usage is TRBV6-6 and J usage is TRBJ2-3; 9 bases map to TRBD2. The V gene's germline CDR1 is MNHNY and CDR2 SVGAGI (reference sequence). This CDR3 has 16 residues. With 5 bases clipped from V and 3 bases from J, the junction kept 9 bases outside the gene matches. The DNA of the CDR3 is TGTGCCAGCAGTCGCAGCGGGAGGCGGGGGACAGATACGCAGTATTTT. Its protein product is CASSRSGRRGTDTQYF.

The chain employs TRBV11-3 and TRBJ2-1, with a weak D call TRBD1 (5 bases). Germline CDR1 SGHNT, CDR2 YENEEA. This CDR3 contains 15 residues. The V end lost 0 bases, the J end lost 4 bases, and 10 bases lay between the germline ends. CDR3 amino acids: CASSLDSGLYNEQFF. In nucleotides, the CDR3 is TGTGCCAGCAGCTTAGATTCAGGGCTGTACAATGAGCAGTTCTTC.